This TCR beta chain was observed in a study of T cell responses to AZD1222 COVID-19 vaccine. Sequencing was performed with immunoSEQ multiplex PCR; in TCRdb, only in-frame clones are kept and a portion is missing. The sample records some 140,000 clones, around nine tenths being singletons. The germline V gene has CDR1 LNHDA and CDR2 SQIVND (reference sequence). The CDR3 spans 15 residues. The germline V and J ends were trimmed by 3 bases and 1 base, with 12 bases remaining between them. This sample comprised peripheral blood, obtained on day 0 of AZD1222 vaccination. The source is an adult in good health. The chain is built from TRBV19 and TRBJ1-1; D is undetermined. The CDR3 loop reads CASSIARVQNTEAFF. CDR3 nucleotide sequence: TGTGCCAGTAGTATCGCGAGAGTCCAGAACACTGAAGCTTTCTTT. The full variable domain, in which reference TRBV19 and TRBJ1-1 provide the parts outside the CDR3, is DGGITQSPKYLFRKEGQNVTLSCEQNLNHDAMYWYRQDPGQGLRLIYYSQIVNDFQKGDIAEGYSVSREKKESFPLTVTSAQKNPTAFYLCASSIARVQNTEAFFGQGTRLTVV.